The 3 T cell receptor beta chains below were found in one sample sequenced in a study of cytomegalovirus exposure and HLA in healthy donors. PCR was performed using 60 Vbeta and 13 Jbeta primers. The data were produced by immunoSEQ multiplex PCR, yet TCRdb's version contains in-frame clones alone and is incomplete. In the table there are 130,000 or so clones, more than 80% of which are singletons. Sequencing used PBMCs. Every receptor here comes from a woman in her thirties in good health and CMV-seropositive.

This chain connects TRBV7-6 to TRBJ2-1, with 10 bases lining up with TRBD2. V gave up 3 bases and J gave up 6 bases; unmatched junction bases: 11. This CDR3 comprises 17 residues. Germline CDR1 reads SGHVS; CDR2 reads FNYEAQ. CDR3 sequence reads: CASSLPTSGPGGNEQFF. CDR3 in DNA: TGTGCCAGCAGCTTGCCGACTAGCGGGCCCGGTGGCAATGAGCAGTTCTTC.

The gene calls are TRBV4-2 and TRBJ2-1, with D maybe TRBD2 (6 bases). Trimming stripped 4 bases from V and 4 bases from J, with 17 bases between. The CDR3 length is 16 residues. In germline, CDR1 is LGHNA, CDR2 YNFKEQ. CDR3 bases: TGTGCCAGCAGCCCAAGTGGAAGGGACTTATACAATGAGCAGTTCTTC. This gives the protein CASSPSGRDLYNEQFF.

The rearrangement joins TRBV28 to TRBJ2-1, with D possibly matching TRBD2 (5 bases). The V gene lost 5 bases and the J gene lost 6 bases, with 11 bases spanning the gap. Germline lookup yields CDR1 MDHEN and CDR2 SYDVKM. The length of the CDR3 is 13 residues. CDR3 in amino acids: CASSLAGSNEQFF. DNA of the CDR3: TGTGCCAGCAGTCTGGCGGGCTCCAATGAGCAGTTCTTC.